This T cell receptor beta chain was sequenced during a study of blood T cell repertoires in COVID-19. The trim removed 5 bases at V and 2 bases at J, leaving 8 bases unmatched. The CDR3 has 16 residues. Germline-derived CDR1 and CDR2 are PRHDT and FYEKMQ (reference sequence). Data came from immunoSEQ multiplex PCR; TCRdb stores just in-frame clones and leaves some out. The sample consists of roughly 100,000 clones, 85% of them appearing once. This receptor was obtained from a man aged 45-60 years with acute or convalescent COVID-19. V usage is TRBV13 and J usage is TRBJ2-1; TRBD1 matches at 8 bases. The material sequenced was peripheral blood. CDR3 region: CASSSRRTGTYNEQFF. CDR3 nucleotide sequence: TGTGCCAGCAGCAGCCGACGGACAGGGACCTACAATGAGCAGTTCTTC. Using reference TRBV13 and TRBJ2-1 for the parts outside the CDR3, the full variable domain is AAGVIQSPRHLIKEKRETATLKCYPIPRHDTVYWYQQGPGQDPQFLISFYEKMQSDKGSIPDRFSAQQFSDYHSELNMSSLELGDSALYFCASSSRRTGTYNEQFFGPGTRLTVL.